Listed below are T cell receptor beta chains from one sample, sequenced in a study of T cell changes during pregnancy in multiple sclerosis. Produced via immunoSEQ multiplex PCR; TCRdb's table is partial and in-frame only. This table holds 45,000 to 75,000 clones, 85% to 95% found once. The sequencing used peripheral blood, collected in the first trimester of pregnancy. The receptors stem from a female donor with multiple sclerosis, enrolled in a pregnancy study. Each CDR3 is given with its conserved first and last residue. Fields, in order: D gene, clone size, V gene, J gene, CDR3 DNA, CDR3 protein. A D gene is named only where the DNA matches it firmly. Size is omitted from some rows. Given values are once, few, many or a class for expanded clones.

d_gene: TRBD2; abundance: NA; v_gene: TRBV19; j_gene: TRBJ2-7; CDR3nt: TGTGCCAGTAGTAGGGCGGGGGGGCCCTACGAGCAGTACTTC; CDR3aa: CASSRAGGPYEQYF
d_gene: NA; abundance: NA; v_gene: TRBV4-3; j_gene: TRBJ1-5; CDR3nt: TGCGCCAGCAGCCAAGATTCCCAGGGCAAACAGCCCCAGCATTTT; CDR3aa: CASSQDSQGKQPQHF
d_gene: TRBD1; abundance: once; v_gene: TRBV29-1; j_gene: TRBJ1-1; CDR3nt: TGCAGCGGTCGGACAGGCGGCACTGAAGCTTTCTTT; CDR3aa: CSGRTGGTEAFF
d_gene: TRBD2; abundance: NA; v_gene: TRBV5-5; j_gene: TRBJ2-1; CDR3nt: TGTGCCAGCAGCTTGGGGACTAGCGCTAGTATGCAGTTCTTC; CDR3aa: CASSLGTSASMQFF
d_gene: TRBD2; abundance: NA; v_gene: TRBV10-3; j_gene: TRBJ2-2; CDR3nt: TGTGCCATCAGGAAACTAGCGGGGTTAGACACCGGGGAGCTGTTTTTT; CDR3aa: CAIRKLAGLDTGELFF
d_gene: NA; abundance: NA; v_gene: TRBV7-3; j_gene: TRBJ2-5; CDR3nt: TGTGCCAGCAGTTACGACAGGCGCCAGACCCAGTACTTC; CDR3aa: CASSYDRRQTQYF
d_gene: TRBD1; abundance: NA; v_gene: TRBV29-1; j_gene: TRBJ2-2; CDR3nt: TGCAGCGTACGGCTATTGGACAGGGCGCGGTTCACCGGGGAGCTGTTTTTT; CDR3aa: CSVRLLDRARFTGELFF
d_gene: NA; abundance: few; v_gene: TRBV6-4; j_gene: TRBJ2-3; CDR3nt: TGTGCCAGCAGTGCGGGGGGCACAGATACGCAGTATTTT; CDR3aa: CASSAGGTDTQYF
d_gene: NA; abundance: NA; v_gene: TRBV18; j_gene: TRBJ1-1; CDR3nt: TGTGCCAGCTCACAATCTATCGGGACACAGAACACTGAAGCTTTCTTT; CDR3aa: CASSQSIGTQNTEAFF
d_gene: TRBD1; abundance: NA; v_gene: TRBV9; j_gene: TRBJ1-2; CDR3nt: TGTGCCAGCAGGGGAACAGGGGAGGCTAACTATGGCTACACCTTC; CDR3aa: CASRGTGEANYGYTF
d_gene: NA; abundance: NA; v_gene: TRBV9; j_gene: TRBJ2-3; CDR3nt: TGTGCCAGCAGCGTAGTAGAAGGGAGGACAGATACGCAGTATTTT; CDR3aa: CASSVVEGRTDTQYF
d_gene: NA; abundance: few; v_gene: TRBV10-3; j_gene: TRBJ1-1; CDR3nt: TGTGCCATCAGTGGGGGTGGAGGGGATAACACTGAAGCTTTCTTT; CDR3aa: CAISGGGGDNTEAFF
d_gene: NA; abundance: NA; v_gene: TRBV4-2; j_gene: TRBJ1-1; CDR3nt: TGTGCCAGCAGCCAAGATTTACGGGGGAACACTGAAGCTTTCTTT; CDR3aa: CASSQDLRGNTEAFF
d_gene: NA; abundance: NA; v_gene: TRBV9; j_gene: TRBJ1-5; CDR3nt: TGTGCCAGCAGCCGAGGGTATAGCAATCAGCCCCAGCATTTT; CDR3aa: CASSRGYSNQPQHF
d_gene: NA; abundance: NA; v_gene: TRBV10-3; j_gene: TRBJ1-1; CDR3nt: TGTGCCATCAGTGCGTCATTTATGACAGGAAACACTGAAGCTTTCTTT; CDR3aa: CAISASFMTGNTEAFF
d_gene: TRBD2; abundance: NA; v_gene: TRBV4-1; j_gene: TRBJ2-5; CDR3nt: TGCGCCAGCAGCCAGATGTCGGGACTAGAAGGGACCCAGTACTTC; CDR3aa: CASSQMSGLEGTQYF
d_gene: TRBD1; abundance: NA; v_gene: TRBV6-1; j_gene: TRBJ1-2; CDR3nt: TGTGCCAGCAGTGAATGGTTCGGGACAGTGAATGGCTACACCTTC; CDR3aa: CASSEWFGTVNGYTF
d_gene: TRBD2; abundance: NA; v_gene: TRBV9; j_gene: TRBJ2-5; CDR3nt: TGTGCCAGCAGCGTAGTGGCTAGCGGGGTAGAGACCCAGTACTTC; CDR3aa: CASSVVASGVETQYF
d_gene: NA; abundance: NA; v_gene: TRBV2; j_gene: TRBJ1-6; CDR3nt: TGTGCCAGCTCCCCCTATTCACCCCTCCACTTT; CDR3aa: CASSPYSPLHF
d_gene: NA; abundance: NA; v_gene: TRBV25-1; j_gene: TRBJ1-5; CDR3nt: TGTGCCAGCAGTGACAGGGGATATCAGCCCCAGCATTTT; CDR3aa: CASSDRGYQPQHF
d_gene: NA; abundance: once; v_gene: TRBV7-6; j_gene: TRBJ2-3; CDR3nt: TGTGCCAGCAGCCCAACCCGGGTCGCGTCAGATACGCAGTATTTT; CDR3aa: CASSPTRVASDTQYF
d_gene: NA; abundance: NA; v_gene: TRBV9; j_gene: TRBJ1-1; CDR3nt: TGTGCCAGCAGCGCAGGGGTTATGGGCACTGAAGCTTTCTTT; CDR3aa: CASSAGVMGTEAFF
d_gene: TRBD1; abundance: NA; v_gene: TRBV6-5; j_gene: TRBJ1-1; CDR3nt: TGTGCCAGCAGACCACAGACAGGGATGAACACTGAAGCTTTCTTT; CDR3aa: CASRPQTGMNTEAFF
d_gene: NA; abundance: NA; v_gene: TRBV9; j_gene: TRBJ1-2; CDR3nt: TGTGCCAGCAGCACCAGCGGGAGTAGGACTAACTATGGCTACACCTTC; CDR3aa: CASSTSGSRTNYGYTF
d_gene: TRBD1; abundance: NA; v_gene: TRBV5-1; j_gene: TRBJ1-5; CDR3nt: TGCGCCAGCAGCCTCACCGGACAGGGGGCTAATCAGCCCCAGCATTTT; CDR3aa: CASSLTGQGANQPQHF
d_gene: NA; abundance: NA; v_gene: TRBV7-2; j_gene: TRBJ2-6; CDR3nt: TGTGCCAGCAGCTTACAGGGTCTCCTAGCTGGGGCCAACGTCCTGACTTTC; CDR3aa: CASSLQGLLAGANVLTF
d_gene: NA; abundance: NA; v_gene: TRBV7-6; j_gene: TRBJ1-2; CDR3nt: TGTGCCAGCAGCTCGGGGTTAATCTATGGCTACACCTTC; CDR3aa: CASSSGLIYGYTF
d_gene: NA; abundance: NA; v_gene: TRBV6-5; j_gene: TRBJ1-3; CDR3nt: TGTGCCAGCAGCCTCGGGACAAGGGGAAACACCATATATTTT; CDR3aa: CASSLGTRGNTIYF
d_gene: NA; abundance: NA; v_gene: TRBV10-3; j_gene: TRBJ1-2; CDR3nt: TGTGCCATCAGTGAGCTGAGTTCAGCGTTAAGTAATAACTATGGCTACACCTTC; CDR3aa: CAISELSSALSNNYGYTF
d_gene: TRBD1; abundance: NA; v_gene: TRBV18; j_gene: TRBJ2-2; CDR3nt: TGTGCCAGCTCTCTCCTCACCGGGACAGCGAACACCGGGGAGCTGTTTTTT; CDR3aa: CASSLLTGTANTGELFF
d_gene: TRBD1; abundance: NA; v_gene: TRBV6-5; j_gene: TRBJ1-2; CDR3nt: TGTGCCAGCAGAGCTTACAGGGGTGACTATGGCTACACCTTC; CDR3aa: CASRAYRGDYGYTF
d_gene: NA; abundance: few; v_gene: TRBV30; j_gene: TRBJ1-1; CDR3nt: TGTGCCTGGAGTCCGGGGGATGCTGAAGCTTTCTTT; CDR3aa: CAWSPGDAEAFF
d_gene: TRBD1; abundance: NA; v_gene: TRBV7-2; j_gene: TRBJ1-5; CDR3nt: TGTGCCAGCAGCTTAGTGGGGACAGTGTATCAGCCCCAGCATTTT; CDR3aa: CASSLVGTVYQPQHF
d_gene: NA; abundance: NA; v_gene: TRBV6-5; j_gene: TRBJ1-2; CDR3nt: TGTGCCAGCAGTCGTGGGGGGGCAAACTATGGCTACACCTTC; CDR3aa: CASSRGGANYGYTF
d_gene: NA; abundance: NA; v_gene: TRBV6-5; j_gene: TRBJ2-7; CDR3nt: TGTGCCAGCAGTATCGGACAGACCTACGAGCAGTACTTC; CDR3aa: CASSIGQTYEQYF